This T cell receptor beta chain was captured by sequencing in a study of siplizumab effects on memory and regulatory T cells. Study results and caveats: Proliferating siplizumab-culture Treg suppressive function went unconfirmed. About 80-95% of proliferating CD4+ or CD8+ clones had no assignable naive or memory phenotype.

Of note for this clone: Antigen unknown.

CDR1 and CDR2 from the germline V gene are WNHNN and SYGVQD (reference sequence). Deletions cut 4 bases from V and 3 bases from J, with 13 bases between. This CDR3 region has 15 residues. The protocol was immunoSEQ multiplex PCR, while the TCRdb copy is restricted to in-frame clones and leaves out a portion. Of tens of thousands of clones detected, 80% to 90% appear once; the ten largest clones hold 1.5%. The sequenced material came from Tregs sorted from blood. The chain carries TRBV10-1 and TRBJ2-1; the D is unclear. This TCR came from a human donor in good health. In DNA, the CDR3 is TGCGCCAGCAGTGTTACAAGGGTGGACTACAATGAGCAGTTCTTC. Protein product: CASSVTRVDYNEQFF.